This TCR beta chain appears in the sequencing data of a study of Ad26.COV2.S vaccination and SARS-CoV-2 variants (dated by TCRdb to the early 2020s). Broadly, across the study: Vaccine-arm donors were drawn from COV1001, a multicentre, randomized, double-blind, placebo-controlled phase I-IIa trial of Ad26.COV2.S in healthy adults. Investigators remained blinded to trial group allocation during experiments and outcome assessment. TCRbeta repertoire sequencing was used to assess the specificity and breadth of SARS-CoV-2-reactive T cell receptors after Ad26.COV2.S vaccination. Trial participants were randomized into five groups of five, in which low-dose or high-dose Ad26.COV2.S was given once or twice, or placebo was given on both occasions. Ad26.COV2.S was given intramuscularly at 5x10^10 or 1x10^11 viral particles, as a single shot or as two shots 56 days apart. The TCR-sequenced set comprised around 30 samples: some 19 Ad26.COV2.S vaccine recipients, 5 placebo recipients and 8 SARS-CoV-2 convalescent individuals. Study-wide findings and limitations: After vaccination, spike-specific CD8+ and CD4+ T cell responses were reported to show substantial breadth. The study was not powered to compare responses between vaccine doses or regimens. Comparable non-spike TCR breadth was observed between vaccine and placebo recipients, consistent with only spike being contained in the vaccine. According to the authors, total T cell responses may have been underestimated by the TCR breadth and depth analyses. Ad26.COV2.S recipients had higher spike-specific TCR breadth than placebo recipients (P = 0.0014).

The V end gives up 3 bases and the J end 4 bases, leaving 7 bases in the junction not matched to a gene. Looking up the germline V gene (reference sequence) yields CDR1 SEHNR and CDR2 FQNEAQ. From the cysteine up to the phenylalanine, the CDR3 has a length of 16 residues. Only the CDR3 region is kept as DNA, spanning 48 bases read in frame from base 1. As concerns this clone: It has no known antigen specificity. No base-level quality is on record; no much larger clone is a single base apart.

The immunoSEQ Assay was the method used to sequence TCRbeta CDR3 regions. After extraction, genomic DNA underwent amplification by bias-controlled multiplex PCR, followed by high-throughput sequencing. On the study's bioinformatics: Collapsing and filtering of sequences were performed to quantify the absolute abundance of each unique TCRbeta CDR3 region. T cell fraction was estimated by normalizing TCRbeta template counts to usable DNA, with usable DNA measured through amplification of reference genes found in all nucleated cells. Repertoire TCRs were annotated as SARS-CoV-2-specific by exact matching of V gene, CDR3 amino acid sequence and J gene to a known reactive TCR set. MIRA supplied the reference SARS-CoV-2 TCR set, which was filtered for enrichment in COVID-19-positive ImmuneCODE repertoires so that public or cross-reactive TCRs were removed. Drawing on the MIRA antigens, annotated TCRs were analysed further at the level of specific ORF or position within ORF. Depth was the summed frequency of annotated unique rearrangements, while breadth was defined as annotated unique rearrangements over total unique productive rearrangements. Two-sided Wilcoxon rank-sum tests were applied when comparing TCR breadth between groups. Here the immuneACCESS table is served through TCRdb, limited to in-frame sequences with V and J called. Missing clones are a known gap in these copies; in checked studies unresolved V genes cover under half, and the rest lacks a known reason. For V, J and clone size, that table is used; D and trimming come from the DNA. This sample holds fewer than 300,000 clones; around 87% were observed only once. Clones ranked in the top ten supply approximately 3.4% of the sample.

The sample's treatment or condition label, decoded: 15 to 20 received Ad26.COV2.S at low or high dose, single or two shots; several received placebo; per-sample allocation not given. For vaccine and placebo recipients, repertoires were sequenced using samples collected on day 63 after the first injection. Cohort 1b enrolled fewer than 30 adults aged 18-55 years at a single site in Boston, USA, between 29 July and 7 August 2020. Ad26.COV2.S was a replication-incompetent adenovirus type 26 vector that expressed a prefusion-stabilized SARS-CoV-2 spike protein derived from the original Wuhan strain. Sequenced material: peripheral blood, taken in a trial of Ad26.COV2.S vaccine versus placebo. The receptor's source is a person aged 18 to 59 who received the Ad26.COV2.S COVID-19 vaccine or a placebo. This sequence uses TRBV7-9 and TRBJ1-2; 11 bases in the middle match TRBD1. The DNA is as follows: TGTGCCAGCAGCTTTTCGGACAGGGGGCGAGTCTATGGCTACACCTTC. The translation is CASSFSDRGRVYGYTF.